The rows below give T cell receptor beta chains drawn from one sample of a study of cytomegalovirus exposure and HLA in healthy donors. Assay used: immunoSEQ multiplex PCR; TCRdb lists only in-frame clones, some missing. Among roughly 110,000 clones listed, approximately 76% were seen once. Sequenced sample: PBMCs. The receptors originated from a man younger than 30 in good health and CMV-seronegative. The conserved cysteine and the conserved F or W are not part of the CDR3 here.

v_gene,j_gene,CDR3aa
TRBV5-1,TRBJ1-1,ASSLGRVPNTEAF
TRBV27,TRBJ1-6,ASSFLGADSPLH
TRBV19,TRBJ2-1,AAGGEQF
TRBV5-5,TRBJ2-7,ASSTPGQGGREQY
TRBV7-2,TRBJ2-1,ASSLRPAGEPYNEQF
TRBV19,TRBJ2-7,ASSKGAGDNYEQY
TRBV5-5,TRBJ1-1,ASSLDRLVTEAF
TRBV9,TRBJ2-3,ASSPGTSFTDTQY
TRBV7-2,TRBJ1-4,ASSHGPRTHSGEKLF
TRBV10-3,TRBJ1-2,AISESRTDYGYT
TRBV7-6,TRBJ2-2,ASSPGTGNTGELF
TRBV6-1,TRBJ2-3,ASSEALGSDTQY
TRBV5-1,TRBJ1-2,ASSFGGNDYGYT
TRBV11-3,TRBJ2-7,ASSLNRGEQY
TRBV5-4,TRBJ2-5,ASSHPGETQY
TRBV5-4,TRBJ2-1,ASSSGTSGGHSYNEQF
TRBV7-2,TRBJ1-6,ASSFGDRYNSPLH
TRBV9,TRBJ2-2,ASSMSLGLADGTGELF
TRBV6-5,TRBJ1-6,ASRTGGPLH
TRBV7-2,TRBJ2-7,ASSLVGLTNPTYYEQY
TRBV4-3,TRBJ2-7,ASSPAQGLGYEQY
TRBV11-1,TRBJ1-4,ASSTRDTATNEKLF
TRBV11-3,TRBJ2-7,ASRTSRQTYEQY
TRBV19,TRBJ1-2,ASSILRGRDYGYT
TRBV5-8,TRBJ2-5,ASSLGLAVNLQETQY
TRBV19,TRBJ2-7,ASSTGGPNYEQY
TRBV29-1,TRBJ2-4,SVPQDGIAKNIQY
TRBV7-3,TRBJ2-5,ASSSSGGQTQY
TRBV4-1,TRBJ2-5,ASSQVAGTQRETQY
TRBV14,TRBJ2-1,ASSQVRGNEQF
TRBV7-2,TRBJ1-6,ASSLALGQANSPLH
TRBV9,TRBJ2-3,ASSSRTSGGPASTDTQY
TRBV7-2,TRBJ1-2,ASSHAGDPYGYT
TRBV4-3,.,ASSQEQTGIHEQY
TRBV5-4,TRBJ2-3,ASSLEQGAVADTQY
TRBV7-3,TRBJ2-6,ASSLRVPGANVLT
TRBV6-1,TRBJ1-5,ASSEWGDNQPQH
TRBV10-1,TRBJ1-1,ASSDGGTEAF
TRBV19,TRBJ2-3,ASMGGPSTDTQY
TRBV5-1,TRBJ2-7,ASSLGGHQSYEQY
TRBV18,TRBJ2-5,ASSSEETQY